This TCR beta chain was obtained from a study of response to subunit inactivated influenza vaccine. Regarding the study as a whole: Authors suggested seasonal influenza vaccinations each recruit few new T cells.

The V end lost 1 base, the J end lost 2 bases, and 17 bases lay between the germline ends. This CDR3 comprises 18 residues. Germline lookup yields CDR1 SGHAT and CDR2 FQNNGV. This clonotype was recorded a few times. The antigen is unknown. TCRdb passed the RT-PCR reads through MiXCR, listing each CDR3 protein once. Of around 520,000 distinct CDR3 sequences in the sample, over 25% were seen once. The chain uses TRBV11-2 and TRBJ2-2; D gene uncertain. The source material was CD4+ T cells sorted from PBMCs, sampled 4 to 6 days after vaccination. This clonotype was obtained from a man aged 45-60 years who received an inactivated influenza vaccine. The CDR3 loop is CASSLVRLRGFNTGELFF. For the CDR3, the DNA is TGTGCCAGCAGCTTAGTTCGCCTGCGAGGATTCAACACCGGGGAGCTGTTTTTT.